The rows below give T cell receptor beta chains drawn from one sample of a study of cytomegalovirus exposure and HLA in healthy donors. TCRdb keeps only in-frame clones here, not all; method: immunoSEQ multiplex PCR. This table holds 90,000 to 150,000 clones, 70% to 85% found once. Sample: PBMCs. The receptor source for this set is a man between 35 and 55 years old in good health and CMV-seropositive. CDR3s include the opening cysteine and the closing phenylalanine or tryptophan. A D gene is named only where the DNA matches it firmly. Size is stated for part of the rows, as once, few or many counts, or as a class when the clone is expanded.

v_call	j_call	d_call	clone_size	cdr3_nt	cdr3_aa
TRBV19	TRBJ2-2	.	few	TGTGCCAGTAGTATTTCGCGTATCGGGGAGCTGTTTTTT	CASSISRIGELFF
TRBV7-2	TRBJ1-3	.	.	TGTGCCAGCAGCCTCGTTTGGGAGATTACAAAACCCTCTGGAAACACCATATATTTT	CASSLVWEITKPSGNTIYF
TRBV19	TRBJ2-2	.	.	TGTGCCAGTAGTGGTGGCCCGCTGTTTTTT	CASSGGPLFF
TRBV7-7	TRBJ2-5	TRBD1	.	TGTGCTAGCAGCTTAGACAGGGGGCGAAAAGAGACCCAGTACTTC	CASSLDRGRKETQYF
TRBV9	TRBJ1-2	.	.	TGTGCCAGCAGCGTAGAACCCGGGACACACTATGGCTACACCTTC	CASSVEPGTHYGYTF
TRBV2	TRBJ2-3	TRBD2	.	TGTGCCAGCACCTTAGCGGGGGGCACAGATACGCAGTATTTT	CASTLAGGTDTQYF
TRBV7-3	TRBJ2-1	.	.	TGTGCCAGCAGCTTGGGCGGGGGCCTTTCCTACAATGAGCAGTTCTTC	CASSLGGGLSYNEQFF
TRBV7-3	TRBJ2-1	.	.	TGTGCCAGCAGCTCCAGGACAGATTACAATGAGCAGTTCTTC	CASSSRTDYNEQFF
TRBV6-1	TRBJ2-2	.	.	TGTGCCAGCAGCTGGGGGGCGAACACCGGGGAGCTGTTTTTT	CASSWGANTGELFF
TRBV5-4	TRBJ2-1	TRBD2	.	TGTGCCAGCAGCTTGGGAGGGACTACCTACTACAATGAGCAGTTCTTC	CASSLGGTTYYNEQFF
TRBV9	TRBJ1-1	TRBD1	.	TGTGCCAGCAGCCCCAGTACAGACAGGGACACTGAAGCTTTCTTT	CASSPSTDRDTEAFF
TRBV28	TRBJ1-6	.	.	TGTGCCAGCAGTTCGGGAGGGGGGCGGAATTCACCCCTCCACTTT	CASSSGGGRNSPLHF
TRBV4-1	TRBJ2-5	.	.	TGCGCCAGCAGCCAAGATGGGGCAGATGAAGAGACCCAGTACTTC	CASSQDGADEETQYF
TRBV15	TRBJ1-2	TRBD1	.	TGTGCCACCAGCAGAGATTTGAGACAGGGGATTAACTATGGCTACACCTTC	CATSRDLRQGINYGYTF
TRBV7-7	TRBJ2-1	TRBD1	.	TGTGCTAGCAGCTCGGGGACAGGGGGACTAGAGCAGTTCTTC	CASSSGTGGLEQFF
TRBV2	TRBJ1-2	.	.	TGTGCCAGCAACGGCGGGGGCTACACCTTC	CASNGGGYTF
TRBV7-3	TRBJ2-3	.	.	TGTGCCAGCAGCTTAAGGCTGATGGGCACAGATACGCAGTATTTT	CASSLRLMGTDTQYF
TRBV7-2	TRBJ1-2	TRBD1	.	TGTGCCAGCAGCTTAGGGACAGGGGTTCGTTATGGCTACACCTTC	CASSLGTGVRYGYTF
TRBV30	TRBJ1-2	TRBD1	.	TGTGCCTGGAGGGGGGACAGGGTGGACTATGGCTACACCTTC	CAWRGDRVDYGYTF
TRBV30	TRBJ1-6	.	.	TGTGCCTGGAGTGTATTCGACAGCTCCTATAATTCACCCCTCCACTTT	CAWSVFDSSYNSPLHF
TRBV7-3	TRBJ2-2	.	.	TGTGCCAGCAGCTTAGGCGGATCCGGGAACACCGGGGAGCTGTTTTTT	CASSLGGSGNTGELFF
TRBV7-2	TRBJ2-4	TRBD1	.	TGTGCCAGCAGCTTGGGACAGGGTGGCAAAAACATTCAGTACTTC	CASSLGQGGKNIQYF
TRBV4-3	TRBJ2-1	TRBD2	.	TGCGCCAGCAGCCAAGATCTGCGGACTAGCGGGGGAAATGAGCAGTTCTTC	CASSQDLRTSGGNEQFF
TRBV9	TRBJ1-3	TRBD1	.	TGTGCCAGCAGCGTAGCTCTGGGACAGGGGGGAGGAAACACCATATATTTT	CASSVALGQGGGNTIYF
TRBV6-4	TRBJ2-1	TRBD2	.	TGTGCCAGCAGTGAATCGGGGGGGTCCTTGGGGGAGCAGTTCTTC	CASSESGGSLGEQFF
TRBV27	TRBJ1-5	.	.	TGTGCCAGCGGATCCTCAACTCAGGGGTTGGGTCAGCCCCAGCATTTT	CASGSSTQGLGQPQHF
TRBV7-6	TRBJ2-1	TRBD2	.	TGTGCCAGCAGCTTAGGAGCGGGGGGCCTCAATGAGCAGTTCTTC	CASSLGAGGLNEQFF
TRBV2	TRBJ2-7	TRBD1	.	TGTGCCAGACGGGACAGGGGAGTTCCCGAGCAGTACTTC	CARRDRGVPEQYF
TRBV12-1	TRBJ1-3	.	.	TGTGCCAGCAGCTTCCGGGACAGGGGAACCTCTGGAAACACCATATATTTT	CASSFRDRGTSGNTIYF
TRBV5-6	TRBJ2-7	TRBD1	.	TGTGCCAGCAGCTTACCGGGACAGGGTCATCGAAGCTACGAGCAGTACTTC	CASSLPGQGHRSYEQYF
TRBV30	TRBJ1-5	TRBD1	.	TGTGCCTGGAGTGTAACAGGGGGTCAGCCCCAGCATTTT	CAWSVTGGQPQHF
TRBV6-5	TRBJ2-7	TRBD1	.	TGTGCCAGCAGTTACCGGCCAGGGGGAGAACCCTACGAGCAGTACTTC	CASSYRPGGEPYEQYF
TRBV2	TRBJ2-1	.	.	TGTGCCAGCAGTGAAGCGCTACAGTTTGAGCAGTTCTTC	CASSEALQFEQFF
TRBV7-2	TRBJ2-3	.	.	TGTGCCAGCAGCCCTCAGGGGAGTTCTAGCACAGATACGCAGTATTTT	CASSPQGSSSTDTQYF
TRBV19	TRBJ1-1	.	few	TGTGCCAGTAGTCAGACGCATAGAGCGGGCACTGAAGCTTTCTTT	CASSQTHRAGTEAFF
TRBV5-1	TRBJ1-3	.	.	TGCGCCAGCAGCTTGGTAATCGGACAGAGCTCTGGAAACACCATATATTTT	CASSLVIGQSSGNTIYF
TRBV7-9	TRBJ2-7	TRBD1	.	TGTTCCAGCAGCCCTAGCACTCGAACAGACAGGGGCGATCACTACGAGCAGTACTTC	CSSSPSTRTDRGDHYEQYF